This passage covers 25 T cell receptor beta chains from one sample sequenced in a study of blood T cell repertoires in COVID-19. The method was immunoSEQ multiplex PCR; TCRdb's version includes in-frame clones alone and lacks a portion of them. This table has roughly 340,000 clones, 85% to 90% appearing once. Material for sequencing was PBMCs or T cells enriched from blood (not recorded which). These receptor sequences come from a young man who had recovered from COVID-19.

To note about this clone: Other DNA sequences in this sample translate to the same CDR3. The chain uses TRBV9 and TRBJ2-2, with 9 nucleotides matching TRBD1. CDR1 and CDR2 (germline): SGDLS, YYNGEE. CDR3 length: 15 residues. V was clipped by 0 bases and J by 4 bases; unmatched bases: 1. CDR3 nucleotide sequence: TGTGCCAGCAGCGTAGGGGACAGGGTCACCGGGGAGCTGTTTTTT. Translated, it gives CASSVGDRVTGELFF.

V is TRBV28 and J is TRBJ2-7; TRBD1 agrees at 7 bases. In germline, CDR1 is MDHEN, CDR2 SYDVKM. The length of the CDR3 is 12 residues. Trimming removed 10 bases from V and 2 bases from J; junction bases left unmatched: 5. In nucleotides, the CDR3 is TGTGCCACCTCGGACAGGACCTACGAGCAGTACTTC. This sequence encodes CATSDRTYEQYF.

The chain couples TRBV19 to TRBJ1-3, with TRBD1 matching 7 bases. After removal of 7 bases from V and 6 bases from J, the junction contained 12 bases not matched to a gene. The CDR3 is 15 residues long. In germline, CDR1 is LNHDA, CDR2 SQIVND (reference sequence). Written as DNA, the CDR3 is TGTGCCAGTAACCCCGGACAGGATCGACCAAACACCATATATTTT. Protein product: CASNPGQDRPNTIYF.

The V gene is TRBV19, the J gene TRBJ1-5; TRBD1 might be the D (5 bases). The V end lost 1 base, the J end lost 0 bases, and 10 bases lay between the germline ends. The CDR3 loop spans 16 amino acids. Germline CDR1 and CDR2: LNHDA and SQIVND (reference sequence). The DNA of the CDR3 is TGTGCCAGTAGTATAGCTAGGGGCCTTAGCAATCAGCCCCAGCATTTT. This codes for CASSIARGLSNQPQHF.

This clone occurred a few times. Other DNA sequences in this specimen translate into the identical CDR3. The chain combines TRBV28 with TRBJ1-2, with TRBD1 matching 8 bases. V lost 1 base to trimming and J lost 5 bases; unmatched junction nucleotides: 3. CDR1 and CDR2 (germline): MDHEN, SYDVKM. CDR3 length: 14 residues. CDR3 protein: CASSLSDRGYGYTF. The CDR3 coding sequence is TGTGCCAGCAGTTTATCAGACAGGGGTTATGGCTACACCTTC.

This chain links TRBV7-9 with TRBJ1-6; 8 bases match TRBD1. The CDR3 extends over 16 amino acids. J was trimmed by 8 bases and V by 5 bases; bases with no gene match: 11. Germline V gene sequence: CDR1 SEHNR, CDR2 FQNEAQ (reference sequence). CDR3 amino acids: CASSGEGQGVHSPLHF. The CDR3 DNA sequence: TGTGCCAGCAGCGGAGAAGGACAGGGAGTGCATTCACCCCTCCACTTT.

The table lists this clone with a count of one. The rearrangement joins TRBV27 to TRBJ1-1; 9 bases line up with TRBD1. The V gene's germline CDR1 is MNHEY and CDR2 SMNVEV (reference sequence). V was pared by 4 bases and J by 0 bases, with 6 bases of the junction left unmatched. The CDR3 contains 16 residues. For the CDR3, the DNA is TGTGCCAGCAGTTCGCCGGGACAGGGAATGAACACTGAAGCTTTCTTT. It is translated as CASSSPGQGMNTEAFF.

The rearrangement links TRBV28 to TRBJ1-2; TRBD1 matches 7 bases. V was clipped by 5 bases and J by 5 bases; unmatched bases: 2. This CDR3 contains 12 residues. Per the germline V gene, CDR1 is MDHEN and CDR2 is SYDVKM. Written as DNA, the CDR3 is TGTGCCAGCAGTCTACAGGGGTATGGCTACACCTTC. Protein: CASSLQGYGYTF.

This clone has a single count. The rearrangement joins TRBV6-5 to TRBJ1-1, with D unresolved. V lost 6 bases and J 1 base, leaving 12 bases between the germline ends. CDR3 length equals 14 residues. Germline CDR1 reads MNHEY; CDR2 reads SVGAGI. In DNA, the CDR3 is TGTGCCAGCAGGGACTTAGGAAAGAACACTGAAGCTTTCTTT. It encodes CASRDLGKNTEAFF.

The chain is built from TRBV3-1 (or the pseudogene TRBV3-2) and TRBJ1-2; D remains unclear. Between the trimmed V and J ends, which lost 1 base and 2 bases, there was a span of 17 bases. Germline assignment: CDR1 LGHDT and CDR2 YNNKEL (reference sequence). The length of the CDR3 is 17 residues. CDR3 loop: CASSQGLAFTGNYGYTF. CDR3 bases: TGTGCCAGCAGCCAAGGCCTAGCCTTTACCGGGAACTATGGCTACACCTTC.

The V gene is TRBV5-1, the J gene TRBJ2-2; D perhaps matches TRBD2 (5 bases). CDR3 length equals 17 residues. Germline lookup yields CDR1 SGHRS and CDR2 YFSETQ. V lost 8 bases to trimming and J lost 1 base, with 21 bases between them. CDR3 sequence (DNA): TGCGCCAGTACAACTCGGGCTAGCAGATTGAACACCGGGGAGCTGTTTTTT. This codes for CASTTRASRLNTGELFF.

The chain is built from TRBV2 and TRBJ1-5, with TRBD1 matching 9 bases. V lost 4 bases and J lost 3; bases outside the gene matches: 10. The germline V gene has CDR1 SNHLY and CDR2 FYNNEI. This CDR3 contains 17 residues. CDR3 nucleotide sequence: TGTGCCAGCAGTGGGGACAGGGCAGAGAGGGACAATCAGCCCCAGCATTTT. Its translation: CASSGDRAERDNQPQHF.

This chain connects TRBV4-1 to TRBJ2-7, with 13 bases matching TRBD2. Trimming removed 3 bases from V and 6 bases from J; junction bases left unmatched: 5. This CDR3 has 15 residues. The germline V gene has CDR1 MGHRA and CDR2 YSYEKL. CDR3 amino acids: CASSHRTSGGGEQYF. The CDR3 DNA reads TGCGCCAGCAGCCACCGGACTAGCGGGGGTGGCGAGCAGTACTTC.

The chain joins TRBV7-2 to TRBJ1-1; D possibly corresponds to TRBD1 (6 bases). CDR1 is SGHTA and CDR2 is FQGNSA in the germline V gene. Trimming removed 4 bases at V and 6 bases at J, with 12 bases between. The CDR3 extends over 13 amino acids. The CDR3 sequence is CASSSRDKSEAFF. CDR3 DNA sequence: TGTGCCAGCAGCTCTCGGGACAAGTCTGAAGCTTTCTTT.

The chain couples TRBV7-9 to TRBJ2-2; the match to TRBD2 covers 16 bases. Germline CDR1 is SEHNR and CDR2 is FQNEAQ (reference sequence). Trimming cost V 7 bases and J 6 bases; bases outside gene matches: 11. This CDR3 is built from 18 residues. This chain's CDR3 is CASTRSGLAGGKSGELFF. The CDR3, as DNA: TGTGCCAGCACCCGATCGGGACTAGCGGGAGGGAAGTCCGGGGAGCTGTTTTTT.

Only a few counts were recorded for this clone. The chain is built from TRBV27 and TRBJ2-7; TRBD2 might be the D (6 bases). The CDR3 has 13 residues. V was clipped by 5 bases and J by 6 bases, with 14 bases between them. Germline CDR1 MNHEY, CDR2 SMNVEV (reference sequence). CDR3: CASSPGLFLEQYF. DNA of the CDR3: TGTGCCAGCAGTCCGGGACTTTTCCTCGAGCAGTACTTC.

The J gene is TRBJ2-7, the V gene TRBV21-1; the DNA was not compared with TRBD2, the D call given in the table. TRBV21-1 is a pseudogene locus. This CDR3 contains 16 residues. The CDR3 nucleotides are TGTGCCAGCCTGATGCTGGGACTAGCGGGAGCCTACGAGCAGTACTTC. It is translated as CASLMLGLAGAYEQYF.

The CDR3 sequence is CASSLYGGSTDTQYF. The CDR3 region has the DNA TGTGCCAGCAGCTTATACGGCGGAAGCACAGATACGCAGTATTTT. The chain carries TRBV7-2 and TRBJ2-3; D remains ambiguous. The germline V gene encodes CDR1 SGHTA and CDR2 FQGNSA. The CDR3 runs 15 residues. V was shortened by 2 bases and J by 0 bases, with 9 bases between the two germline ends.

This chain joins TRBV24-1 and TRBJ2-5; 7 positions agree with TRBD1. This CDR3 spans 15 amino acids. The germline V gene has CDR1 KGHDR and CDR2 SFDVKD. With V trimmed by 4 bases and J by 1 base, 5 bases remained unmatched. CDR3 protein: CATSELTGTQETQYF. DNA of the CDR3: TGTGCCACCAGTGAGTTGACAGGGACCCAAGAGACCCAGTACTTC.

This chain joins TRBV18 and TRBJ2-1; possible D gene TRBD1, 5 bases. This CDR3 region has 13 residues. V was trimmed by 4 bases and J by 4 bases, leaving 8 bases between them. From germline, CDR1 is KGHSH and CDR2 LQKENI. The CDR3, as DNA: TGTGCCAGCTCACTAGACAGTTACAATGAGCAGTTCTTC. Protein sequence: CASSLDSYNEQFF. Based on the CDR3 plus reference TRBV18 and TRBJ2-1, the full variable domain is NAGVMQNPRHLVRRRGQEARLRCSPMKGHSHVYWYRQLPEEGLKFMVYLQKENIIDESGMPKERFSAEFPKEGPSILRIQQVVRGDSAAYFCASSLDSYNEQFFGPGTRLTVL.

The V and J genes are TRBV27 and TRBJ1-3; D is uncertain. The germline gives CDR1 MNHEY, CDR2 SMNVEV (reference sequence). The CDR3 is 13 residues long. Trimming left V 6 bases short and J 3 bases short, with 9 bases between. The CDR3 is CASRGVGGNTIYF. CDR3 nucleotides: TGTGCCAGCAGGGGAGTAGGTGGAAACACCATATATTTT.

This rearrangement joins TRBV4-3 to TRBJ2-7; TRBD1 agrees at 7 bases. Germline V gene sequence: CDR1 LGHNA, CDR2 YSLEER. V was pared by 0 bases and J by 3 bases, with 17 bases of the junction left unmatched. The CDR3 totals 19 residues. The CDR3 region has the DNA TGCGCCAGCAGCCAAGACCCGCTACGACAGGGTTTTGGTAGCTACGAGCAGTACTTC. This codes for CASSQDPLRQGFGSYEQYF.

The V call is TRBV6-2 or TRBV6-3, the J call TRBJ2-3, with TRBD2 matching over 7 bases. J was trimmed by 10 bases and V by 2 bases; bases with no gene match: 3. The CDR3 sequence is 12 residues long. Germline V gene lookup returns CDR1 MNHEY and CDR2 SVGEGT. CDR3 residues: CASSYGGGAQYF. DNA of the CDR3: TGTGCCAGCAGTTACGGCGGGGGAGCGCAGTATTTT.

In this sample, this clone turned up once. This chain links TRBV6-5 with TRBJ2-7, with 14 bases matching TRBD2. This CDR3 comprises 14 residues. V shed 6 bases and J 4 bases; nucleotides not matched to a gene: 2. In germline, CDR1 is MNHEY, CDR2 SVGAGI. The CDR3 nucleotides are TGTGCCAGCAGCGGGACTAGCGGGGGTTACGAGCAGTACTTC. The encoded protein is CASSGTSGGYEQYF.

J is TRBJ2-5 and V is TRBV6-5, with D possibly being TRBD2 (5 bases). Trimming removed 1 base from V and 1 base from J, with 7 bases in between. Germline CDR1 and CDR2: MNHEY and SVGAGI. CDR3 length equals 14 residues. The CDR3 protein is CASSYLDFQETQYF. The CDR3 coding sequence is TGTGCCAGCAGTTACTTGGACTTCCAAGAGACCCAGTACTTC.